Listed below are T cell receptor beta chains from one sample, sequenced in a study of T cells in Graves' hyperthyroidism and ophthalmopathy. One entry per CDR3 protein, called by TCRdb with MiXCR from the multiplex PCR reads. The table includes about 300,000 distinct CDR3 sequences, around 25% detected once. Sequenced sample: blood. The origin of the receptors is a man aged 35-49 years with Graves' hyperthyroidism that later progressed to Graves' ophthalmopathy. Both conserved end residues are part of each CDR3. The D gene is left open where the match is weak. Size is omitted from some rows. Given values are once, few, many or a class for expanded clones.

clone size,J gene,V gene,D gene,CDR3 protein,CDR3 DNA
.,TRBJ2-7,TRBV11-2,.,CASSLLGPYEQYF,TGTGCCAGCAGCTTATTGGGGCCCTACGAGCAGTACTTC
many,TRBJ2-6,TRBV6-1,.,CASSLPETGANVLTF,TGTGCCAGCAGCCTTCCGGAGACTGGGGCCAACGTCCTGACTTTC
many,TRBJ2-5,TRBV28,.,CASSFGGEETQYF,TGTGCCAGCAGTTTCGGCGGAGAAGAGACCCAGTACTTC
.,TRBJ2-5,TRBV15,.,CATSRDPVQETQYF,TGTGCCACCAGCAGAGATCCCGTTCAAGAGACCCAGTACTTC
many,TRBJ1-2,TRBV6-1,TRBD1,CASSEVAPRQGNGYTF,TGTGCCAGCAGTGAAGTCGCCCCCCGACAGGGAAACGGCTACACCTTC
many,TRBJ1-1,TRBV12-3/TRBV12-4,TRBD1,CASSLYGGTDRAFF,TGTGCCAGCAGTTTATATGGTGGGACAGATAGGGCTTTCTTT
.,TRBJ1-2,TRBV20-1,.,CSAREGSAWDGYTF,TGCAGTGCTAGAGAGGGGTCCGCCTGGGATGGCTACACCTTC
.,TRBJ1-1,TRBV3-1,.,CASSQDPRATNTEAFF,TGTGCCAGCAGCCAAGATCCCAGGGCTACGAACACTGAAGCTTTCTTT
.,TRBJ1-1,TRBV6-5,.,CASSSRVTTEAFF,TGTGCCAGCAGTTCCAGGGTGACCACTGAAGCTTTCTTT
many,TRBJ2-5,TRBV19,TRBD1,CASSTSDRAKETQYF,TGTGCCAGTAGTACCTCGGACAGGGCGAAAGAGACCCAGTACTTC
many,TRBJ2-3,TRBV5-1,.,CASSLAVGADTQYF,TGCGCCAGCAGCTTGGCCGTGGGAGCAGATACGCAGTATTTT
many,TRBJ1-1,TRBV6-1,TRBD1,CASSDGQGRTEAFF,TGTGCCAGCAGCGACGGACAGGGAAGAACTGAAGCTTTCTTT
many,TRBJ1-5,TRBV19,.,CASSIFHSNQPQHF,TGTGCCAGTAGTATCTTCCATAGCAATCAGCCCCAGCATTTT
.,TRBJ2-7,TRBV7-9,.,CASSLKTYEQYF,TGTGCCAGCAGCCTTAAGACCTACGAGCAGTACTTC
.,TRBJ2-7,TRBV20-1,.,CSASTLDHYEQYF,TGCAGTGCTTCGACATTAGACCACTACGAGCAGTACTTC
.,TRBJ2-7,TRBV10-3,.,CAISDLDSAYEQYF,TGTGCCATCAGTGATCTAGACTCAGCCTACGAGCAGTACTTC
few,TRBJ2-7,TRBV6-5,.,CASSYSTGGGRPYEQYF,TGTGCCAGCAGTTACTCGACTGGGGGGGGCCGCCCCTACGAGCAGTACTTC
.,TRBJ1-3,TRBV12-3/TRBV12-4,TRBD1,CATQGDISGNTIYF,TGTGCCACCCAGGGGGATATCTCTGGAAACACCATATATTTT
many,TRBJ2-7,TRBV7-9,TRBD1,CASSLARTGISEQYF,TGTGCCAGCAGCTTAGCGAGGACAGGGATCTCCGAGCAGTACTTC
many,TRBJ2-2,TRBV12-3/TRBV12-4,.,CASRPLDGPPGELFF,TGTGCCAGCAGACCTCTCGACGGGCCGCCCGGGGAGCTGTTTTTT
many,TRBJ1-3,TRBV6-5,.,CASTTASGNTIYF,TGTGCCAGCACCACAGCCTCTGGAAACACCATATATTTT
many,TRBJ1-2,TRBV27,TRBD1,CASMDRGRRSNYGYTF,TGTGCCAGCATGGACAGGGGGCGTAGGAGTAACTATGGCTACACCTTC
.,TRBJ1-1,TRBV6-1,.,CASRPRGHPNTEAFF,TGTGCCAGCAGACCTAGGGGACACCCGAACACTGAAGCTTTCTTT
many,TRBJ1-1,TRBV29-1,.,CSVEGGEGYTEAFF,TGCAGCGTTGAGGGGGGTGAAGGGTACACTGAAGCTTTCTTT
many,TRBJ2-7,TRBV24-1,.,CATSDPAGIASEQYF,TGTGCCACCAGTGACCCCGCAGGGATCGCCTCCGAGCAGTACTTC
.,TRBJ1-2,TRBV6-5,.,CASSSGGGLYGYTF,TGTGCCAGCAGTTCGGGGGGAGGGCTCTATGGCTACACCTTC
few,TRBJ2-2,TRBV6-5,TRBD1,CASSYPGQGVGELFF,TGTGCCAGCAGTTACCCCGGACAGGGCGTCGGGGAGCTGTTTTTT
many,TRBJ1-2,TRBV27,.,CASSSRQGGYGYTF,TGTGCCAGCAGTTCTCGACAAGGAGGCTATGGCTACACCTTC
many,TRBJ2-5,TRBV19,TRBD1,CASARQGQETQYF,TGTGCCAGTGCTCGACAGGGACAAGAGACCCAGTACTTC
many,TRBJ1-1,TRBV19,TRBD1,CASRTPGTGFTEAFF,TGTGCCAGTAGAACCCCCGGGACAGGGTTCACTGAAGCTTTCTTT
many,TRBJ2-7,TRBV4-1,TRBD1,CASSQVGTVYSYEQYF,TGCGCCAGCAGCCAAGTTGGGACAGTATATTCCTACGAGCAGTACTTC
.,TRBJ1-3,TRBV7-2,.,CASSSSGAPGNTIYF,TGTGCCAGCAGCTCTAGCGGGGCACCTGGAAACACCATATATTTT